This paragraph reports one TCR beta chain. The data originate from a study of control samples from healthy donors and cancer patients. The table came from immunoSEQ multiplex PCR; TCRdb's copy has only in-frame clones and leaves some out. The data contain under 200,000 clones, approximately 94% of them singletons. Germline V CDR1 and CDR2: SGHRS, YFSETQ. The V gene lost 0 bases and the J gene lost 3 bases, with 12 bases spanning the gap. The CDR3 is made up of 15 amino acids. The clonotype comes from a man between 60 and 70 years old with colorectal cancer. This chain uses TRBV5-1 with TRBJ1-2, with D hard to call. Sequencing was done on a sample of PBMCs. The CDR3 DNA follows: TGCGCCAGCAGCTTGGCCTTGGGCATACACTATGGCTACACCTTC. This gives the protein CASSLALGIHYGYTF.